The 23 T cell receptor beta chains given below trace back to one sample, sequenced in a study of shared clonotypes between healthy human individuals. The assay was immunoSEQ multiplex PCR, and TCRdb's table has in-frame clones only and misses some. The sample has millions of clones; 85% to 95% are singletons. Selected positively for CCR7 and CD45RO-negative, naive CD8 cells excluded terminally differentiated effector memory CD45RA+ cells. Input material: naive CD8+ T cells from PBMCs. Receptors originate from a man aged 18 to 30 in good health. Some clones in this sample may be carry-over from other donors' samples.

This clone was seen only a few times. The rearrangement links TRBV28 to TRBJ1-1, with D possibly TRBD1 on 5 matching bases. Germline lookup yields CDR1 MDHEN and CDR2 SYDVKM. CDR3 length: 15 amino acids. Trimming left V 7 bases short and J 4 bases short, with 19 bases between. For the CDR3, the DNA is TGTGCCAGCACGAGGACGGCGAAGGGGACCACTGAAGCTTTCTTT. Residues: CASTRTAKGTTEAFF. Complete variable domain (other parts from reference TRBV28 and TRBJ1-1): DVKVTQSSRYLVKRTGEKVFLECVQDMDHENMFWYRQDPGLGLRLIYFSYDVKMKEKGDIPEGYSVSREKKERFSLILESASTNQTSMYLCASTRTAKGTTEAFFGQGTRLTVV.

V usage is TRBV5-6 and J usage is TRBJ2-7; 7 positions agree with TRBD1. The V gene's germline CDR1 is SGHDT and CDR2 YYEEEE. This CDR3 region has 13 residues. V was clipped by 4 bases and J by 6 bases; unmatched bases: 7. DNA for the CDR3: TGTGCCAGCAGCGTCAGCCGGGACAGCGAGCAGTACTTC. Its protein product is CASSVSRDSEQYF.

The chain is built from TRBV10-3 and TRBJ1-2; D not resolved. Germline V gene lookup returns CDR1 ENHRY and CDR2 SYGVKD. V was clipped by 0 bases and J by 5 bases, with 13 bases between them. The CDR3 covers 15 residues. The DNA of the CDR3 is TGTGCCATCAGTGAGTCCTCGAGCGTAGGGTATGGCTACACCTTC. Protein: CAISESSSVGYGYTF.

CDR3 region: CASTLGTARLSGNTIYF. The CDR3 region has the DNA TGTGCCAGTACGCTAGGGACAGCTAGACTCTCTGGAAACACCATATATTTT. V gene TRBV28 combines with J gene TRBJ1-3; 7 nucleotides agree with TRBD1. The CDR3 is made up of 17 amino acids. Unmatched junction bases numbered 14, after V lost 9 bases and J lost 0 bases. Looked up from germline, CDR1 is MDHEN and CDR2 is SYDVKM.

The chain uses TRBV6-5 and TRBJ1-2; 7 bases are a match to TRBD1. The V and J ends lost 6 bases and 4 bases, in that order; junction bases with no gene match: 5. CDR3 size: 13 residues. Germline CDR1 and CDR2: MNHEY and SVGAGI. The CDR3 DNA follows: TGTGCCAGCAGGCCACAGGGGTCCTATGGCTACACCTTC. This sequence encodes CASRPQGSYGYTF.

The rearrangement uses TRBV19 and TRBJ1-5; weak D call: TRBD1 (6 bases). V lost 6 bases to trimming and J lost 4 bases, with 10 bases between them. The CDR3 contains 13 residues. The germline gives CDR1 LNHDA, CDR2 SQIVND (reference sequence). The chain's CDR3 is CASRGTRNQPQHF. Here the CDR3 DNA reads TGTGCCAGTAGGGGGACACGGAATCAGCCCCAGCATTTT.

V and J are TRBV2 and TRBJ2-7; 10 bases are shared with TRBD2. The germline CDR1 and CDR2 sequences are SNHLY and FYNNEI. The junction had 10 bases not matched to a gene; V was cut back by 6 bases and J by 2 bases. The CDR3 consists of 16 residues. The CDR3 nucleotides are TGTGCCAGCAGCGCGTTACGGACTAGCGGCCCCTACGAGCAGTACTTC. It translates to CASSALRTSGPYEQYF.

This clone was detected once. The genes are TRBV7-9 and TRBJ2-7; the match to TRBD2 covers 9 bases. CDR3 length: 15 residues. Germline V gives CDR1 SEHNR, CDR2 FQNEAQ (reference sequence). V gave up 4 bases and J gave up 2 bases; unmatched junction bases: 6. CDR3 DNA sequence: TGTGCCAGCAGCTCAGCGGGAGGCGACCCCTACGAGCAGTACTTC. The encoded protein is CASSSAGGDPYEQYF.

CDR3 loop: CASSLVSRPNEKLFF. In nucleotides, the CDR3 is TGTGCCAGCAGCTTAGTTAGCAGGCCTAATGAAAAACTGTTTTTT. The rearrangement links TRBV7-9 to TRBJ1-4; D gene unclear. V gave up 1 base and J gave up 3 bases, with 9 bases separating them. This CDR3 region has 15 residues. Germline values: CDR1 SEHNR, CDR2 FQNEAQ (reference sequence). Variable domain in full (rest from reference TRBV7-9 and TRBJ1-4): DTGVSQNPRHKITKRGQNVTFRCDPISEHNRLYWYRQTLGQGPEFLTYFQNEAQLEKSRLLSDRFSAERPKGSFSTLEIQRTEQGDSAMYLCASSLVSRPNEKLFFGSGTQLSVL.

The chain joins TRBV14 to TRBJ2-5, with a weak D call TRBD2 (6 bases). The CDR3 is 16 amino acids. Germline CDR1 reads SGHDN; CDR2 reads FVKESK. V lost 4 bases and J lost 1, with 16 bases in between. CDR3 loop: CASSRGLGGLQETQYF. The DNA for the CDR3 is TGTGCCAGCAGCCGCGGCTTGGGGGGTCTCCAAGAGACCCAGTACTTC.

The V and J genes are TRBV2 and TRBJ2-5, with D tentatively TRBD1 or TRBD2 (5 bases each). Germline lookup yields CDR1 SNHLY and CDR2 FYNNEI. The CDR3 extends over 13 amino acids. Trimming stripped 8 bases from V and 5 bases from J, with 15 bases between. CDR3 loop: CASLETGRETQYF. Here the CDR3 DNA reads TGTGCCAGCCTCGAGACGGGGCGGGAGACCCAGTACTTC. The full variable domain, with the rest looked up from reference TRBV2 and TRBJ2-5, is EPEVTQTPSHQVTQMGQEVILRCVPISNHLYFYWYRQILGQKVEFLVSFYNNEISEKSEIFDDQFSVERPDGSNFTLKIRSTKLEDSAMYFCASLETGRETQYFGPGTRLLVL.

The chain joins TRBV5-6 to TRBJ1-3; 8 bases are a match to TRBD1. CDR1 is SGHDT and CDR2 is YYEEEE in the germline V gene. This CDR3 has 16 residues. The V gene end was trimmed by 0 bases and the J gene end by 2 bases; junction bases not matched to a gene: 4. CDR3 DNA sequence: TGTGCCAGCAGCTTGGCAGGGGGCTTTACTGGAAACACCATATATTTT. This gives the protein CASSLAGGFTGNTIYF.

V and J are TRBV15 and TRBJ1-1; a possible D gene is TRBD1 (5 bases). The V gene's germline CDR1 is LNHNV and CDR2 YYDKDF (reference sequence). Trimming took 5 bases from V and 5 from J, leaving 12 bases between them. The CDR3 sequence is 13 residues long. CDR3 sequence reads: CATSPGGGTEAFF. The DNA of the CDR3 is TGTGCCACCAGCCCCGGGGGGGGGACTGAAGCTTTCTTT.

The chain recombines TRBV5-1 with TRBJ2-7, with TRBD2 matching 14 bases. CDR3 size: 16 residues. Trimming cost V 4 bases and J 6 bases; bases outside gene matches: 9. Germline values: CDR1 SGHRS, CDR2 YFSETQ. CDR3 residues: CASSLSGLAGEGEQYF. CDR3 DNA sequence: TGCGCCAGCAGCCTATCGGGACTAGCGGGAGAGGGCGAGCAGTACTTC.

This clone was observed a few times. This chain links TRBV28 with TRBJ1-4; perhaps TRBD1 as D (5 bases). From germline, CDR1 is MDHEN and CDR2 SYDVKM. CDR3 size: 14 residues. The germline V and J ends were trimmed by 7 bases and 8 bases, with 17 bases remaining between them. The CDR3 bases are TGTGCCAGCACGGAGACAGACAACGGGGAAAAACTGTTTTTT. Translated: CASTETDNGEKLFF.

V and J are TRBV7-9 and TRBJ1-4; D is ambiguous. With 3 bases removed from V and 8 bases from J, the gap between germline ends came to 16 bases. The CDR3 contains 15 residues. Germline V gene sequence: CDR1 SEHNR, CDR2 FQNEAQ (reference sequence). CDR3 loop: CASSLREAQIEKLFF. Written as DNA, the CDR3 is TGTGCCAGCAGCTTGCGGGAGGCCCAAATCGAAAAACTGTTTTTT.

This rearrangement joins TRBV14 to TRBJ2-7, with TRBD2 identical over 7 bases. Germline V gene data show CDR1 as SGHDN and CDR2 as FVKESK. CDR3 length equals 17 residues. Trimming cost V 4 bases and J 0 bases; bases outside gene matches: 12. The CDR3 DNA reads as TGTGCCAGCAGCCGGAAACCGGGACTACCCTACTCCTACGAGCAGTACTTC. Its translation is CASSRKPGLPYSYEQYF.

This chain links TRBV27 with TRBJ2-1, with D possibly matching TRBD2 (5 bases). The CDR3 runs to 12 residues. Trimming took 3 bases from V and 10 from J, leaving 10 bases between them. Germline CDR1 reads MNHEY; CDR2 reads SMNVEV (reference sequence). The CDR3: CASSLGASEQFF. DNA for the CDR3: TGTGCCAGCAGTTTGGGAGCTTCCGAGCAGTTCTTC.

On this clone itself: Other DNA sequences within the sample encode an identical CDR3. This sequence joins TRBV27 and TRBJ1-1; D is uncertain. Trimming shortened V by 9 bases and J by 5 bases, and 10 bases separated the two germline ends. Germline assignment: CDR1 MNHEY and CDR2 SMNVEV (reference sequence). There are 11 residues in the CDR3. As DNA, the CDR3 is TGTGCCAGTCGGGTGGGGACTGAAGCTTTCTTT. This sequence encodes CASRVGTEAFF.

The chain joins TRBV6-1 to TRBJ2-1; tentative D call: TRBD2 (6 bases). The V gene's germline CDR1 is MNHNS and CDR2 SASEGT. Trimming took off 8 bases at V and 5 bases at J, with 19 bases between the two ends. The CDR3 is 15 amino acids. The CDR3, as DNA: TGTGCCAGCGGCAAGGGGAGGCAATACCACAATGAGCAGTTCTTC. It codes for CASGKGRQYHNEQFF.

In the case of this clone: The same CDR3 also results from other DNA sequences found in this sample. J is TRBJ1-5 and V is TRBV4-3, with D possibly being TRBD1 (6 bases). V was shortened by 4 bases and J by 0 bases, with 10 bases between the two germline ends. Germline lookup yields CDR1 LGHNA and CDR2 YSLEER. This CDR3 comprises 15 residues. The CDR3 sequence is CASSRTAYSNQPQHF. The CDR3, as DNA: TGCGCCAGCAGCCGGACAGCGTATAGCAATCAGCCCCAGCATTTT.

The V gene is TRBV2, the J gene TRBJ2-7; TRBD1 agrees at 9 bases. V was pared by 11 bases and J by 7 bases, with 18 bases of the junction left unmatched. The V gene's germline CDR1 is SNHLY and CDR2 FYNNEI. The CDR3 runs 15 residues. CDR3 sequence reads: CAALDNGTGSREQYF. In DNA, the CDR3 is TGTGCCGCGCTAGATAACGGGACAGGGTCGAGGGAGCAGTACTTC.

The chain has TRBV11-1 and TRBJ2-7, with 11 bases matching TRBD1. This CDR3 has 17 amino acids. CDR1 is SGHAT and CDR2 is FQDESV in the germline V gene (reference sequence). With 2 bases clipped from V and 0 bases from J, the junction kept 6 bases outside the gene matches. CDR3 DNA sequence: TGTGCCAGCAGCTTAAACCTAGGGACAGGGGGCTCCTACGAGCAGTACTTC. Encoded protein: CASSLNLGTGGSYEQYF.